These 2 T cell receptor beta chains were sequenced from one sample in a study of T cell repertoires in aging, cancer and after chemotherapy. Peripheral blood genomic DNA, not sorted cells or RNA, was the template. TRB rearrangements spanning V, D and J were amplified using mixed TRB-A/B primers. Via MiXCR, TCRdb re-called the multiplex PCR reads, giving one row per CDR3 protein. This sample has some 3,000 distinct CDR3 sequences, with approximately 24% found just once. Sequencing used blood. These receptors originate from a human donor with a solid tumor.

CDR3 bases: TGCGCCAGCAGCTTGTGGCAGGGGATTAACAATTCACCCCTCCACTTT. This codes for CASSLWQGINNSPLHF. The V gene is TRBV5-1, the J gene TRBJ1-6; D is possibly TRBD1 (6 bases). Germline V gives CDR1 SGHRS, CDR2 YFSETQ. CDR3 length: 16 amino acids. Deletions cut 1 base from V and 7 bases from J, with 15 bases between.

This clonotype showed up just a few times. The V and J genes are TRBV28 and TRBJ2-3; D gene ambiguous. Trimming left V 7 bases short and J 0 bases short, with 11 bases between. In germline, CDR1 is MDHEN, CDR2 SYDVKM. The length of the CDR3 is 14 residues. CDR3 residues: CASTRGESTDTQYF. The CDR3 coding sequence is TGTGCCAGCACGCGTGGGGAAAGCACAGATACGCAGTATTTT.